This T cell receptor beta chain was sequenced during a study of graft-versus-host responses after intestinal transplantation. Study-level findings and limits: Detection of GvH clones occurred in recipient marrow, and some had their first appearance in ileum or blood.

CDR3 length: 13 residues. Per the germline V gene, CDR1 is SGHVS and CDR2 is FNYEAQ. Trimming removed 5 bases from V and 3 bases from J, with 11 bases in between. The method was immunoSEQ multiplex PCR; TCRdb's version includes in-frame clones alone and lacks a portion of them. Among approximately 3,500 clones listed, 94% were seen once. Note on this clone: Its antigen remains unknown.

This chain links TRBV7-6 with TRBJ2-7; D ambiguous. This receptor was taken from a human patient who received an intestinal transplant, so some T cells may come from the graft donor. This sample comprised PBMCs, obtained 11 days after intestinal transplantation. The CDR3 sequence: CASSPYPIYEQYF. The CDR3 DNA reads TGTGCCAGCAGCCCCTACCCTATCTACGAGCAGTACTTC.